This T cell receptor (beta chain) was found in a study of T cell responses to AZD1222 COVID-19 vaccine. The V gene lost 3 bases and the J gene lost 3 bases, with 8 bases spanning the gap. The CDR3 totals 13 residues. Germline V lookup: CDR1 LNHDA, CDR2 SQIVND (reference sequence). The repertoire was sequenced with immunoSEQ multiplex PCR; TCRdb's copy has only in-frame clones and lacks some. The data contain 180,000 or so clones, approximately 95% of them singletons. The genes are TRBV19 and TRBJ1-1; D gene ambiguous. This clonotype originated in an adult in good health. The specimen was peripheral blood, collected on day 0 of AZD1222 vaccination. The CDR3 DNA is TGTGCCAGTAGTATCGAAACATACACTGAAGCTTTCTTT. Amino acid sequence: CASSIETYTEAFF.